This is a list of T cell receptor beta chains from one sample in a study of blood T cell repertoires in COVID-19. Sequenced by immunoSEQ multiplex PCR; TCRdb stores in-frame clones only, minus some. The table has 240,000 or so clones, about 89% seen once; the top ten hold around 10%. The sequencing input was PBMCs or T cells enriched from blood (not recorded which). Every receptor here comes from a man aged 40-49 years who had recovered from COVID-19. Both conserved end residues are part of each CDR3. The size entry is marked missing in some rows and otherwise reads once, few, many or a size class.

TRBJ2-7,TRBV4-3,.,CASSQVAGSSYEQYF
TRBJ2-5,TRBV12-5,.,CASGLYWGGVQETQYF
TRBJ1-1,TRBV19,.,CASSPWDRVKDEAFF
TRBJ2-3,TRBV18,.,CASSPLGSFTDTQYF
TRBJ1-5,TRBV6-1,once,CASSARTGISNQPQHF
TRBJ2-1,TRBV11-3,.,CASSPIAGGPDEQFF
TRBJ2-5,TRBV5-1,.,CASSPGVGAKTQYF
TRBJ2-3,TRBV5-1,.,CASSLAGGSTDTQYF
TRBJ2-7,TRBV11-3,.,CASSLVQYEQYF
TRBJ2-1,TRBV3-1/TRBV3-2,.,CASSQGAGGHDEQFF
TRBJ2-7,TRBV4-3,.,CASSRDRGREQYF
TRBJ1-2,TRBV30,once,CAWTLNRGPYGYTF
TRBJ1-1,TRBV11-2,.,CASSLEGRRDTEAFF
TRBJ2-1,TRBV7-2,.,CASRPRDFTYNEQFF
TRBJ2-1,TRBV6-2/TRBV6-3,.,CASSYWTGTSDNNEQFF
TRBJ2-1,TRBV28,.,CASSLLSSGNNEQFF
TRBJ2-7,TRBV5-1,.,CASRSTGGKEQYF
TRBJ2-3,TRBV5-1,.,CASEDSASTDTQYF